This T cell receptor beta chain was captured in a study of beta chain features in type 1 diabetes (dated by TCRdb to 2017 to 2018). With regard to the full study: Mean age, gender distribution, total cell number and subset yield did not differ between patients and healthy donors. Naive and central memory subsets were obtained from all 30 or so donors, but regulatory and stem cell-like memory subsets were isolated from only 8 patients and about eight healthy donors. A total of about 99,000,000 sorted cells were examined across all samples, and RNA yield correlated strongly with the number of cells per subset. The study compared TCRB repertoires of sorted circulating CD4+ T cell subsets between recently diagnosed type 1 diabetes patients and matched healthy donors. Findings and caveats that apply to the study as a whole: A moderate but significant shortening of TCRB CDR3 length was observed in type 1 diabetes patients in all four CD4+ subsets. The naive, central memory and regulatory TCRB repertoires appeared to resemble one another more closely among patients than among healthy donors. Shorter templates might have been favored by PCR, but patient and control samples were amplified and corrected together, so both groups would have been affected equally by any skew. Only small numbers of individuals were included in the HLA sub-analyses, which left unresolved whether HLA type had any influence on TCRB rearrangement. Sequencing cDNA rather than genomic DNA could over-represent highly expressing activated cells, although activation and CD3 levels did not differ between groups. At VDJ recombination sites, type 1 diabetes patients had fewer insertions and more deleted nucleotides, which implies abnormalities in thymic rearrangement.

From each donor, a single peripheral blood sample of 100 to 150 mL on average was drawn into heparinised tubes. A BD FACSAria II and a panel including CD45RO, CCR7, CD25, CD127, CD95 and CD27 were used to sort naive, central memory, regulatory and stem cell-like memory CD4+ T cells. A purity above 98% was achieved for all sorted populations. Right away, PBMCs were isolated by Lymphoprep density gradient centrifugation and were stained directly, with no culture step. Samples were stained and sorted in pairs, with one healthy donor and one patient per experiment, so that batch effects were minimized. The CDR3 has 14 amino acids, counting the end cysteine and phenylalanine. The DNA shown is the 42-base CDR3, in frame from base 1. Looking up the germline V gene yields CDR1 SQVTM and CDR2 ANQGSEA. V and J are truncated by 7 bases and 0 bases respectively, leaving an intervening sequence of 12 bases. All of the isolated RNA was reverse transcribed with the High Capacity cDNA Reverse Transcription Kit, so expressed TCRB transcripts were sequenced. Naive, central memory and regulatory T cell samples underwent deep immunoSEQ sequencing, averaging about 3.3 million total reads per sample. Sorted cells were lysed in RLT buffer and RNA was extracted with DNase-treated RNeasy Micro or Mini kits, depending on cell number. To prevent cross-contamination, every cell subset was processed on its own, while patient and healthy donor samples were processed together. Using the immunoSEQ multiplex PCR, TCRB sequences were amplified from cDNA into 87-bp fragments spanning the CDR3 region. Sequencing of the amplicons was performed on the Illumina HiSeq platform. The authors' pipeline ran thus. PCR bias was computationally corrected using synthetic template baselines, reads within Hamming distance 2 were collapsed, and singletons that could not be merged were discarded. Reads were aligned against IMGT so that V, D and J genes, CDR3 length and insertions or deletions at six rearrangement sites could be assigned. Within each subset, clonotype counts were normalized to sorted cell number, and only after that were true diversity and Gini coefficients computed with the tcR R package. The overlap coefficient, calculated on TCRB nucleotide sequences, was used to quantify repertoire sharing. This immuneACCESS table, as held by TCRdb, lists in-frame sequences with V and J called but not all clones. Of the missing ones, under half trace to an unresolved V gene in checked studies; the others have no known cause. V, J and clone size reflect that table, while D and trimming were determined from the DNA. The sample has more than 120,000 clones on record, about 13% of them singletons. Clones ranked in the top ten supply under 1.5% of the sample.

About this clone itself: Which antigen it targets is not known. No much larger clone exists at a distance of one base, and base qualities are not known.

The sample was central memory CD4+ T cells from blood. The sequence joins TRBV29-1 to TRBJ2-2; the D gene is unclear. This TCR derives from a man aged 18 to 29 with type 1 diabetes. The nucleotides are TGCAGCGCCTACAGTGCCCCGAACACCGGGGAGCTGTTTTTT. Its product reads: CSAYSAPNTGELFF.